This T cell receptor beta chain is drawn from a study of T-cell reconstitution after alpha-beta-depleted transplantation in children. Construction of the TCRbeta library involved unique molecular identifiers. From the PCR reads, TCRdb called clonotypes with MiXCR, one entry per CDR3 protein. The table has some 350,000 distinct CDR3 sequences, 10% seen once. This clonotype occurred many times. This clonotype was obtained from a human donor who donated a stem cell graft to a child with acute lymphoblastic leukemia. The source material was PBMCs from the stem cell graft donor, sampled from the stem cell graft.

The CDR3 loop is CASSFDRAGELFF. In DNA form, the CDR3 reads TGTGCCAGCAGCTTTGACAGGGCCGGGGAGCTGTTTTTT. The chain is built from TRBV7-2 and TRBJ2-2; TRBD1 aligns across 7 bases. CDR3 length: 13 residues. Germline CDR1 reads SGHTA; CDR2 reads FQGNSA. Trimming cost V 3 bases and J 6 bases; bases outside gene matches: 1.